This T cell receptor beta chain was documented in a study of control samples from healthy donors and cancer patients. Germline loops: CDR1 SGHTA, CDR2 FQGNSA. The CDR3 extends over 13 amino acids. Trimming took 1 base from V and 11 from J; bases not matched to a gene: 5. Clones were sequenced by immunoSEQ multiplex PCR, and TCRdb holds only the in-frame ones, with some missing. The sample has about 95,000 clones, over 80% seen once. The sequence came from a man in his thirties or forties in good health. The source material was blood. This chain joins TRBV7-2 and TRBJ2-3; 8 bases align to TRBD2. CDR3 loop: CASSLGSGVMQYF. The CDR3, as DNA: TGTGCCAGCAGCTTAGGTAGCGGGGTTATGCAGTATTTT.